This entry features one T cell receptor (beta chain) sequence. This entry belongs to a study of blood T cell repertoires in COVID-19. Libraries were prepared by immunoSEQ multiplex PCR; TCRdb keeps only in-frame clonotypes and omits some of them. The profile shows about 420,000 clones, around 90% of them singletons. This TCR came from a young man with COVID-19, enrolled during active disease. The sample consisted of peripheral blood.

CDR3 DNA: TGTGCCAGCAGTGAATCGGACAGGGGGCGGTGGCAGCCCCAGCATTTT. It is translated as CASSESDRGRWQPQHF. The chain employs TRBV2 and TRBJ1-5, with 11 bases fitting TRBD1. The CDR3 contains 16 residues. Germline trimming cut 2 bases from V and 7 bases from J; bases unmatched to any gene: 7. Germline values: CDR1 SNHLY, CDR2 FYNNEI.